The 11 T cell receptor beta chains below all came from one sample that was sequenced in a study of T-cell reconstitution after alpha-beta-depleted transplantation in children. A TCRbeta library incorporating unique molecular identifiers was prepared. Each CDR3 protein is one row after TCRdb ran MiXCR on the PCR reads. Of 250,000 to 400,000 distinct CDR3 sequences listed, over 20% were seen once; the top ten hold over 9.5%. Specimen: PBMCs, mostly from graft donor cells, collected 180 days after TCRalphabeta/CD19-depleted stem cell transplant. Receptor source: a male patient younger than 18 who had a stem cell transplant for acute lymphoblastic leukemia, so the T cells may come from the graft donor.

The genes are TRBV4-1 and TRBJ2-7; D perhaps matches TRBD2 (5 bases). The CDR3 has 14 amino acids. CDR1 is MGHRA, CDR2 YSYEKL, per germline. Trimming pared 4 bases from V and 7 bases from J, leaving 17 bases between. In DNA, the CDR3 is TGCGCCAGCAGCCCTCCCCTAGTTTCGGGGGAGCAGTACTTC. Translating it yields CASSPPLVSGEQYF.

This clonotype appeared a few times. The chain carries TRBV5-1 and TRBJ1-1; D perhaps matches TRBD1 (6 bases). V dropped 0 bases and J dropped 0 bases, with 15 bases sitting between them. The CDR3 is 17 amino acids. Germline loops: CDR1 SGHRS, CDR2 YFSETQ. CDR3 sequence: CASSLAAGARLNTEAFF. The CDR3, as DNA: TGCGCCAGCAGCTTGGCGGCGGGGGCGAGGCTGAACACTGAAGCTTTCTTT.

This clonotype was found a few times. This chain connects TRBV7-9 to TRBJ2-4, with TRBD1 as a possible D gene (5 bases). CDR1 and CDR2 from the germline V gene are SEHNR and FQNEAQ (reference sequence). V was shortened by 0 bases and J by 0 bases, with 6 bases between the two germline ends. The CDR3 has 15 residues. The CDR3: CASSLAGQAKNIQYF. In nucleotides, the CDR3 is TGTGCCAGCAGCTTAGCGGGGCAAGCCAAAAACATTCAGTACTTC.

V usage is TRBV5-1 and J usage is TRBJ2-7; 9 bases agree with TRBD1. Trimming took 4 bases from V and 5 from J; bases not matched to a gene: 10. CDR1 is SGHRS, CDR2 YFSETQ, per germline. The CDR3 runs 15 residues. CDR3 sequence (DNA): TGCGCCAGCAGCGGTCCCGGGACAGGGATTAACGAGCAGTACTTC. Protein: CASSGPGTGINEQYF.

The chain recombines TRBV9 with TRBJ1-6, with unresolved D. The CDR3 loop spans 15 amino acids. Germline CDR1 is SGDLS and CDR2 is YYNGEE. V was trimmed by 4 bases and J by 0 bases, leaving 8 bases between them. CDR3 amino acids: CASSISSSYNSPLHF. CDR3 DNA sequence: TGTGCCAGCAGCATCTCTAGCTCCTATAATTCACCCCTCCACTTT. The whole variable domain, filled in from reference TRBV9 and TRBJ1-6, reads DSGVTQTPKHLITATGQRVTLRCSPRSGDLSVYWYQQSLDQGLQFLIQYYNGEERAKGNILERFSAQQFPDLHSELNLSSLELGDSALYFCASSISSSYNSPLHFGNGTRLTVT.

V is TRBV6-5 and J is TRBJ2-5, with D unresolved. The CDR3 covers 17 residues. Germline V gene lookup returns CDR1 MNHEY and CDR2 SVGAGI. The germline V and J ends were trimmed by 4 bases and 3 bases, with 21 bases remaining between them. Written as DNA, the CDR3 is TGTGCCAGCAGTTCTACTCTCGCCCCGAAGATTAAAGAGACCCAGTACTTC. Translated, it gives CASSSTLAPKIKETQYF.

A few counts support this clonotype. The genes are TRBV5-1 and TRBJ2-3, with TRBD2 matching 8 bases. CDR1 and CDR2 (germline): SGHRS, YFSETQ. The CDR3 length is 14 residues. J lost 6 bases, V lost 4 bases, and 7 bases had no gene match. The CDR3 DNA follows: TGCGCCAGCAGCCCGGGACTAGTCGGCGATACGCAGTATTTT. Its protein is CASSPGLVGDTQYF.

This clonotype has just one count. The rearrangement links TRBV5-6 to TRBJ2-3; tentative D call: TRBD2 (6 bases). Germline V gives CDR1 SGHDT, CDR2 YYEEEE. This CDR3 is 14 amino acids long. The V end lost 0 bases, the J end lost 6 bases, and 11 bases lay between the germline ends. This CDR3 reads CASSLARGKDTQYF. CDR3 coding DNA: TGTGCCAGCAGCTTGGCGCGGGGAAAGGATACGCAGTATTTT.

The rearrangement uses TRBV20-1 and TRBJ2-3; TRBD1 matches at 9 bases. Germline CDR1 DFQATT, CDR2 SNEGSKA (reference sequence). CDR3 length: 16 residues. With 3 bases clipped from V and 6 bases from J, the junction kept 13 bases outside the gene matches. The CDR3 DNA follows: TGCAGTGCTAGTCCCCTGGACAGGGGAGAGGTGGATACGCAGTATTTT. As protein: CSASPLDRGEVDTQYF.

Only a few counts were recorded for this clonotype. The chain joins TRBV11-2 to TRBJ2-1; weak D call: TRBD2 (5 bases). The CDR3 spans 14 residues. V was trimmed by 4 bases and J by 3 bases, leaving 10 bases between them. Germline V gene sequence: CDR1 SGHAT, CDR2 FQNNGV. The CDR3 coding sequence is TGTGCCAGCAGCTCGCTTCGGGGCTACAATGAGCAGTTCTTC. Encoded protein: CASSSLRGYNEQFF.

This clonotype was detected only a few times. The chain employs TRBV12-3 or TRBV12-4 and TRBJ2-6; 7 bases map to TRBD1. There are 16 residues in the CDR3. V dropped 8 bases and J dropped 0; count of bases not matched to a gene: 7. The CDR3 protein is CASQTGDLSGANVLTF. For the CDR3, the DNA is TGTGCCAGCCAAACAGGGGACCTCTCTGGGGCCAACGTCCTGACTTTC.